The 24 T cell receptor beta chains presented below share a single source sample, sequenced in a study of identical twins. TCRdb re-called the 5' RACE reads with MiXCR, one entry per CDR3 protein. This sample has about 700,000 distinct CDR3 sequences; less than 10% occur once, and the top ten carry around 0.95%. A further study also used this sample, focusing on yellow fever vaccine responses in identical twins.

Sequences were obtained from PBMCs. The receptors shown here come from a woman younger than 30 in good health.

The rearrangement joins TRBV5-5 to TRBJ2-1; D is possibly TRBD2 (7 bases). Germline CDR1 and CDR2: SGHKS and YYEKEE (reference sequence). This CDR3 region has 15 residues. The V end was cut by 8 bases, the J end by 1 base, with 16 bases between. The CDR3 reads CARSPGGRSYNEQFF. As DNA, the CDR3 is TGTGCCAGGAGCCCCGGGGGGCGATCCTACAATGAGCAGTTCTTC.

V is TRBV11-2 and J is TRBJ2-1; 8 bases agree with TRBD2. The CDR3 is 18 amino acids. Unmatched junction bases numbered 12, after V lost 2 bases and J lost 3 bases. The germline V gene encodes CDR1 SGHAT and CDR2 FQNNGV. The CDR3 region is CASSLNKLRAGVYNEQFF. Written as DNA, the CDR3 is TGTGCCAGCAGCTTAAATAAGTTGAGAGCGGGAGTCTACAATGAGCAGTTCTTC.

The chain has TRBV5-4 and TRBJ2-7, with D maybe TRBD2 (5 bases). This CDR3 is built from 14 residues. V was pared by 0 bases and J by 2 bases, with 9 bases between. The germline CDR1 and CDR2 sequences are SGHNT and YYREEE (reference sequence). Here the CDR3 reads CASSLAGNPYEQYF. CDR3 sequence (DNA): TGTGCCAGCAGCTTGGCGGGGAATCCCTACGAGCAGTACTTC.

The chain employs TRBV7-9 and TRBJ2-5, with 9 bases lining up with TRBD1. The germline V gene has CDR1 SEHNR and CDR2 FQNEAQ (reference sequence). CDR3 size: 16 residues. Trimming cost V 4 bases and J 2 bases; bases outside gene matches: 8. The CDR3 region is CASSSTGGAEQETQYF. The CDR3 nucleotides read TGTGCCAGCAGCTCAACAGGGGGCGCGGAACAAGAGACCCAGTACTTC.

This sequence joins TRBV28 and TRBJ2-6, with D unclear. V lost 7 bases to trimming and J lost 4 bases, with 17 bases between them. Germline assignment: CDR1 MDHEN and CDR2 SYDVKM. The CDR3 runs 16 residues. CDR3 in amino acids: CASTPLRKSGANVLTF. As DNA, the CDR3 is TGTGCCAGCACCCCGCTCCGGAAGTCGGGGGCCAACGTCCTGACTTTC.

This clonotype was seen a handful of times. The rearrangement uses TRBV20-1 and TRBJ1-2; 8 bases line up with TRBD1. CDR1 and CDR2 from the germline V gene are DFQATT and SNEGSKA (reference sequence). The CDR3 has 14 amino acids. V was clipped by 4 bases and J by 2 bases; unmatched bases: 6. CDR3 bases: TGCAGTGCTACGCGACAGGGGAAAAACTATGGCTACACCTTC. Its translation: CSATRQGKNYGYTF.

This clonotype was observed a few times. This chain connects TRBV20-1 to TRBJ2-7, with D perhaps TRBD2 (5 bases). The V gene lost 0 bases and the J gene lost 6 bases, with 6 bases spanning the gap. Germline V gives CDR1 DFQATT, CDR2 SNEGSKA (reference sequence). The length of the CDR3 is 11 residues. The CDR3 sequence is CSARERVEQYF. In DNA form, the CDR3 reads TGCAGTGCTAGAGAGAGGGTCGAGCAGTACTTC.

The V gene is TRBV5-1, the J gene TRBJ2-7; D gene uncertain. V was trimmed by 0 bases and J by 2 bases, leaving 12 bases between them. Germline V gene data show CDR1 as SGHRS and CDR2 as YFSETQ. The CDR3 contains 15 residues. CDR3: CASSLDGGPTYEQYF. CDR3 bases: TGCGCCAGCAGCTTGGATGGCGGTCCAACCTACGAGCAGTACTTC.

The table lists this clonotype with a few counts. This chain links TRBV12-3 or TRBV12-4 with TRBJ1-4; D is uncertain. The CDR3 loop spans 11 amino acids. V was shortened by 1 base and J by 12 bases, with 6 bases between the two germline ends. The CDR3 DNA is TGTGCCAGCAGTTTAGGGGAAGAACTGTTTTTT. Amino acids: CASSLGEELFF.

This clonotype was counted only a few times. The chain links TRBV24-1 to TRBJ2-1; 7 bases map to TRBD2. J was trimmed by 1 base and V by 1 base; bases with no gene match: 12. Per the germline V gene, CDR1 is KGHDR and CDR2 is SFDVKD. The CDR3 covers 19 residues. The chain's CDR3 is CATSDFGGSSGASYNEQFF. The CDR3 bases are TGTGCCACCAGTGATTTCGGGGGATCAAGCGGGGCTTCCTACAATGAGCAGTTCTTC.

Ten or more counts support this clonotype. The V call is TRBV5-1, the J call TRBJ1-5; D is unresolved. CDR1 SGHRS and CDR2 YFSETQ come from the germline V gene. The CDR3 contains 15 residues. Trimming removed 0 bases at V and 6 bases at J, with 13 bases between. The CDR3 reads CASSLGPESTQPQHF. CDR3 DNA sequence: TGCGCCAGCAGCTTGGGGCCTGAGTCCACTCAGCCCCAGCATTTT. The full variable domain, with the rest looked up from reference TRBV5-1 and TRBJ1-5, is KAGVTQTPRYLIKTRGQQVTLSCSPISGHRSVSWYQQTPGQGLQFLFEYFSETQRNKGNFPGRFSGRQFSNSRSEMNVSTLELGDSALYLCASSLGPESTQPQHFGDGTRLSIL.

At least ten counts were recorded for this clonotype. V and J are TRBV12-3 or TRBV12-4 and TRBJ2-5; D is unresolved. Trimming removed 5 bases at V and 5 bases at J, with 9 bases between. This CDR3 comprises 12 residues. The CDR3 here is CASSTKGETQYF. In DNA, the CDR3 is TGTGCCAGCAGTACCAAAGGGGAGACCCAGTACTTC.

This clonotype was detected many times. This chain links TRBV7-6 with TRBJ2-3; 7 nucleotides line up with TRBD2. V shed 7 bases and J 5 bases; nucleotides not matched to a gene: 9. CDR1 and CDR2 from the germline V gene are SGHVS and FNYEAQ. The CDR3 spans 14 residues. The CDR3 bases are TGTGCCAGCACCTCGGGCGGGAGCGGAGATACGCAGTATTTT. Translation gives CASTSGGSGDTQYF.

J is TRBJ2-7 and V is TRBV4-3; no definite D call. Per germline, CDR1 LGHNA and CDR2 YSLEER. The CDR3 runs to 14 residues. Trimming took 0 bases from V and 3 from J, leaving 9 bases between them. The CDR3: CASSQDSTVYEQYF. CDR3 DNA: TGCGCCAGCAGCCAAGATAGCACAGTCTACGAGCAGTACTTC.

The sample holds many counts of this clonotype. The rearrangement links TRBV14 to TRBJ1-2; 9 bases align to TRBD1. The V segment lost 0 bases and the J segment 8 bases; nucleotides outside the gene matches: 10. Germline V gene lookup returns CDR1 SGHDN and CDR2 FVKESK. This CDR3 has 16 residues. This CDR3 is CASSQDSPTGGKGYTF. CDR3 bases: TGTGCCAGCAGCCAAGATTCCCCGACAGGGGGAAAAGGCTACACCTTC.

The CDR3 spells CASSRTSGKGYEQYF. CDR3 coding DNA: TGTGCCAGCAGCCGAACTAGCGGGAAAGGTTACGAGCAGTACTTC. The rearrangement joins TRBV5-4 to TRBJ2-7, with TRBD2 matching over 10 bases. Trimming took 4 bases from V and 4 from J; bases not matched to a gene: 8. The CDR3 loop spans 15 amino acids. Per germline, CDR1 SGHNT and CDR2 YYREEE (reference sequence).

The V gene is TRBV14, the J gene TRBJ1-2, with 9 bases fitting TRBD1. Per germline, CDR1 SGHDN and CDR2 FVKESK. Trimming at V came to 5 bases and at J to 4 bases, leaving 14 bases not matched to a gene. CDR3 size: 17 residues. The CDR3 coding sequence is TGTGCCAGCAGCTCTGGCGGAACAGGGGGCGCAGGCTATGGCTACACCTTC. Translated: CASSSGGTGGAGYGYTF.

This clonotype was observed at least ten times. The rearrangement joins TRBV6-2 or TRBV6-3 to TRBJ2-1; D gene ambiguous. This CDR3 contains 13 residues. Per germline, CDR1 MNHEY and CDR2 SVGEGT. Trimming pared 0 bases from V and 1 base from J, leaving 1 base between. The CDR3: CASSYSSYNEQFF. CDR3 in DNA: TGTGCCAGCAGTTACTCGTCCTACAATGAGCAGTTCTTC.

The rearrangement joins TRBV10-2 to TRBJ2-1, with D possibly TRBD2 on 5 matching bases. V shed 3 bases and J shed 0 bases, with 15 bases lying between them. The CDR3 is 17 amino acids. Germline CDR1 and CDR2: WSHSY and SAAADI. The CDR3 DNA sequence: TGCGCCAGCAGTGATCGAGTGTCTAGCCCCTCCTACAATGAGCAGTTCTTC. It yields the protein CASSDRVSSPSYNEQFF.

The table lists this clonotype with many counts. The V gene is TRBV7-2, the J gene TRBJ1-1, with no clear D. Per germline, CDR1 SGHTA and CDR2 FQGNSA. The CDR3 sequence is 14 residues long. V lost 1 base and J lost 1, with 7 bases in between. The CDR3 here is CASSLGKGNTEAFF. Written as DNA, the CDR3 is TGTGCCAGCAGCTTAGGGAAGGGGAACACTGAAGCTTTCTTT.

At least ten counts were recorded for this clonotype. The V gene is TRBV7-9, the J gene TRBJ2-1, with TRBD1 matching 9 bases. The CDR3 spans 15 residues. With V trimmed by 3 bases and J by 3 bases, 3 bases remained unmatched. Germline-derived CDR1 and CDR2 are SEHNR and FQNEAQ (reference sequence). Here the CDR3 DNA reads TGTGCCAGCAGCTTCTCGGACAGGGGCTACAATGAGCAGTTCTTC. Translated, it gives CASSFSDRGYNEQFF.

This clonotype occurred a few times. The chain recombines TRBV7-3 with TRBJ2-2, with 8 nucleotides matching TRBD1. CDR1 and CDR2 from the germline V gene are SGHTA and FQGTGA. After removal of 5 bases from V and 3 bases from J, the junction contained 5 bases not matched to a gene. This CDR3 contains 15 residues. The CDR3 bases are TGTGCCAGCAGCCCACGGACAGGGTACACCGGGGAGCTGTTTTTT. This gives the protein CASSPRTGYTGELFF.

This chain joins TRBV12-3 or TRBV12-4 and TRBJ2-5; D is possibly TRBD2 (5 bases). The CDR3 has 13 amino acids. V was shortened by 2 bases and J by 7 bases, with 11 bases between the two germline ends. CDR3 nucleotide sequence: TGTGCCAGCAGTTTAAGTCCTGCGGGGACCCAGTACTTC. Protein product: CASSLSPAGTQYF.

This clonotype was counted only a few times. The chain couples TRBV12-3 or TRBV12-4 to TRBJ2-7; 8 nucleotides match TRBD2. This CDR3 region has 14 residues. V was clipped by 3 bases and J by 4 bases; unmatched bases: 5. The DNA for the CDR3 is TGTGCCAGCAGTTTCCCGGGAGGGCCTTACGAGCAGTACTTC. It encodes CASSFPGGPYEQYF.